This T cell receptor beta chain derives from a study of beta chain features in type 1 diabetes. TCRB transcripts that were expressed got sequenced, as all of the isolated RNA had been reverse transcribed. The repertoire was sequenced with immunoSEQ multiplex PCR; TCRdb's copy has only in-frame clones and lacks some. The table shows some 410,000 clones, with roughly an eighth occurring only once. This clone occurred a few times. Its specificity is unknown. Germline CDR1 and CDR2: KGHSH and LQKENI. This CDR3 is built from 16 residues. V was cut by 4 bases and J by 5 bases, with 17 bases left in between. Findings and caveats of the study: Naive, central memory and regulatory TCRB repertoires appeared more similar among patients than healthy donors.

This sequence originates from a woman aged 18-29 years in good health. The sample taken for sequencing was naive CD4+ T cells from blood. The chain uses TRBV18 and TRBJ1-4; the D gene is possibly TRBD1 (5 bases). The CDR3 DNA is TGTGCCAGCTCACGCACCTCAGGGATCACCAATGAAAAACTGTTTTTT. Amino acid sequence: CASSRTSGITNEKLFF.